A single sample is the source of the 16 T cell receptor beta chains below, sequenced in a study of cytomegalovirus exposure and HLA in healthy donors. Assay: immunoSEQ multiplex PCR; the TCRdb copy retains only in-frame clones and omits some. The table has approximately 280,000 clones, 70% to 90% seen once; the top ten hold approximately 0.9%. Sequencing was performed on PBMCs. These receptors came from a woman in her late teens or twenties in good health and CMV-seronegative.

V usage is TRBV10-3 and J usage is TRBJ1-2; D perhaps matches TRBD1 (6 bases). CDR3 length equals 14 residues. Trimming removed 6 bases from V and 2 bases from J, with 13 bases in between. Germline CDR1 and CDR2: ENHRY and SYGVKD. The CDR3 is CAISRTASNYGYTF. The CDR3 DNA is TGTGCCATCAGCAGGACAGCCTCAAACTATGGCTACACCTTC.

This chain connects TRBV18 to TRBJ1-1; D is unclear. This CDR3 comprises 14 residues. Germline CDR1 is KGHSH and CDR2 is LQKENI. V was clipped by 1 base and J by 0 bases, with 6 bases between them. CDR3 residues: CASSPLRVNTEAFF. The CDR3, as DNA: TGTGCCAGCTCACCACTGCGGGTGAACACTGAAGCTTTCTTT.

This chain uses TRBV25-1 with TRBJ1-4, with D possibly TRBD1 on 6 matching bases. Deletions cut 5 bases from V and 7 bases from J, with 26 bases between. The V gene's germline CDR1 is MGHDK and CDR2 SYGVNS. The CDR3 is made up of 18 amino acids. As DNA, the CDR3 is TGTGCCAGCAGTCAAGAGAGGACAGTTAGGAACCTGGGTGAAAAACTGTTTTTT. It yields the protein CASSQERTVRNLGEKLFF. Full variable domain (outside the CDR3, taken from reference TRBV25-1 and TRBJ1-4): EADIYQTPRYLVIGTGKKITLECSQTMGHDKMYWYQQDPGMELHLIHYSYGVNSTEKGDLSSESTVSRIRTEHFPLTLESARPSHTSQYLCASSQERTVRNLGEKLFFGSGTQLSVL.

The chain is built from TRBV5-1 and TRBJ1-1, with TRBD1 matching over 9 bases. With 9 bases clipped from V and 0 bases from J, the junction kept 6 bases outside the gene matches. Germline V gives CDR1 SGHRS, CDR2 YFSETQ. CDR3 length equals 14 residues. As DNA, the CDR3 is TGCGCCACCCGGACAGGGGCGATGAACACTGAAGCTTTCTTT. Translation gives CATRTGAMNTEAFF.

V gene TRBV7-3 combines with J gene TRBJ1-5; 7 positions agree with TRBD1. Germline CDR1 SGHTA, CDR2 FQGTGA. V shed 4 bases and J 8 bases; nucleotides not matched to a gene: 14. The length of the CDR3 is 16 residues. The CDR3 region has the DNA TGTGCCAGCAGCTCGTACGACGGGCACACAGGGGAGCCCCAGCATTTT. Protein: CASSSYDGHTGEPQHF.

The chain is built from TRBV27 and TRBJ2-4, with D unresolved. Germline V lookup: CDR1 MNHEY, CDR2 SMNVEV (reference sequence). Trimming shortened V by 7 bases and J by 8 bases, and 15 bases separated the two germline ends. This CDR3 spans 13 amino acids. The CDR3 loop reads CASMRPGADIQYF. The CDR3 coding sequence is TGTGCCAGCATGCGTCCGGGTGCGGACATTCAGTACTTC.

The chain employs TRBV28 and TRBJ1-5; maybe TRBD1 (5 bases). The CDR3 covers 16 residues. Trimming took off 2 bases at V and 4 bases at J, with 15 bases between the two ends. Looked up from germline, CDR1 is MDHEN and CDR2 is SYDVKM. This CDR3 reads CASSLRAVRGNQPQHF. The CDR3 coding sequence is TGTGCCAGCAGTTTAAGGGCAGTTCGGGGGAATCAGCCCCAGCATTTT.

DNA of the CDR3: TGTGCCAGCAGCTCCCGGTTCGCGCAGTATTTT. This gives the protein CASSSRFAQYF. The V gene is TRBV6-5, the J gene TRBJ2-3; D not certain. Germline V CDR1 and CDR2: MNHEY, SVGAGI. V was pared by 6 bases and J by 10 bases, with 11 bases between. This CDR3 has 11 amino acids.

V usage is TRBV11-2 and J usage is TRBJ2-1, with D possibly matching TRBD2 (8 bases). This CDR3 contains 17 residues. With 6 bases removed from V and 6 bases from J, the gap between germline ends came to 24 bases. Germline V gene sequence: CDR1 SGHAT, CDR2 FQNNGV. In DNA form, the CDR3 reads TGTGCCAGCAGTTCAGGGGGATATGGACGGGAGGGCAATGAGCAGTTCTTC. This translates into CASSSGGYGREGNEQFF.

The chain couples TRBV19 to TRBJ2-1, with 9 bases lining up with TRBD2. The CDR3 contains 15 residues. J gave up 6 bases and V 3 bases, and 6 bases lay outside the gene matches. The germline gives CDR1 LNHDA, CDR2 SQIVND (reference sequence). DNA for the CDR3: TGTGCCAGTAGTATTTCTAGCGGGACTTCCAATGAGCAGTTCTTC. This gives the protein CASSISSGTSNEQFF. Combining the CDR3 with reference TRBV19 and TRBJ2-1 gives the whole variable domain DGGITQSPKYLFRKEGQNVTLSCEQNLNHDAMYWYRQDPGQGLRLIYYSQIVNDFQKGDIAEGYSVSREKKESFPLTVTSAQKNPTAFYLCASSISSGTSNEQFFGPGTRLTVL.

This clone has more than one count but fewer than ten. The chain carries TRBV6-5 and TRBJ2-3; 7 nucleotides align to TRBD1. V lost 6 bases, J lost 2 bases, and 8 bases stayed unmatched. CDR3 size: 15 residues. Germline V lookup: CDR1 MNHEY, CDR2 SVGAGI. The CDR3 spells CASRLRDRLTDTQYF. CDR3 coding DNA: TGTGCCAGCAGGCTCCGGGACAGACTCACAGATACGCAGTATTTT.

The V and J genes are TRBV10-3 and TRBJ2-2, with 9 nucleotides matching TRBD1. Germline values: CDR1 ENHRY, CDR2 SYGVKD. The CDR3 has 14 residues. J gave up 7 bases and V 7 bases, and 7 bases lay outside the gene matches. The CDR3 DNA reads as TGTGCCATCACCATGGACAGGGGTCTCGGGGAGCTGTTTTTT. It is translated as CAITMDRGLGELFF.

The chain is built from TRBV7-2 and TRBJ1-1; TRBD1 aligns across 8 bases. The V gene's germline CDR1 is SGHTA and CDR2 FQGNSA. The CDR3 is made up of 14 amino acids. V lost 7 bases and J lost 7; bases outside the gene matches: 11. CDR3 DNA: TGTGCCAGCACCTCGGACAGGGCGAGGGTTGAAGCTTTCTTT. As protein: CASTSDRARVEAFF.

The chain uses TRBV28 and TRBJ2-5; D is unclear. Germline-derived CDR1 and CDR2 are MDHEN and SYDVKM. The germline V and J ends were trimmed by 2 bases and 5 bases, with 9 bases remaining between them. The CDR3 runs 13 residues. The CDR3 DNA reads as TGTGCCAGCAGTTTACAACAGTTGGAGACCCAGTACTTC. It yields the protein CASSLQQLETQYF. The whole variable domain, remainder taken from reference TRBV28 and TRBJ2-5, is DVKVTQSSRYLVKRTGEKVFLECVQDMDHENMFWYRQDPGLGLRLIYFSYDVKMKEKGDIPEGYSVSREKKERFSLILESASTNQTSMYLCASSLQQLETQYFGPGTRLLVL.

The rearrangement uses TRBV10-2 and TRBJ2-1, with TRBD2 matching 13 bases. Per the germline V gene, CDR1 is WSHSY and CDR2 is SAAADI. The trim removed 10 bases at V and 6 bases at J, leaving 6 bases unmatched. The CDR3 has 14 residues. The CDR3 DNA reads TGCGCCACCGAGGGACTAGCGGGAACCAATGAGCAGTTCTTC. Translated: CATEGLAGTNEQFF.

The chain joins TRBV5-4 to TRBJ2-7, with 10 nucleotides matching TRBD1. There are 14 residues in the CDR3. CDR1 and CDR2 from the germline V gene are SGHNT and YYREEE (reference sequence). After removal of 1 base from V and 5 bases from J, the junction contained 3 bases not matched to a gene. CDR3: CASSLMGQGHEQYF. CDR3 bases: TGTGCCAGCAGCTTGATGGGACAGGGGCACGAGCAGTACTTC. Filled out from reference TRBV5-4 and TRBJ2-7, the complete variable domain reads ETGVTQSPTHLIKTRGQQVTLRCSSQSGHNTVSWYQQALGQGPQFIFQYYREEENGRGNFPPRFSGLQFPNYSSELNVNALELDDSALYLCASSLMGQGHEQYFGPGTRLTVT.